Listed below are T cell receptor beta chains from one sample, sequenced in a study of CD8 T cells in ankylosing spondylitis. A single record per CDR3 protein comes from TCRdb applying MiXCR to the 5' RACE reads. This sample has about 330,000 distinct CDR3 sequences; around 7.6% occur once, and the top ten carry more than 12%. Sequenced: blood, either unsorted or a sorted T cell fraction (not recorded which). The receptors here all came from a male donor with ankylosing spondylitis. Both conserved end residues are part of each CDR3. Each record gives: D gene, clone size, V gene, J gene, CDR3 protein, CDR3 DNA. D genes are given only for firm matches. Clone size is given for some rows only: seen once, a few or many times, or a class if the clone is expanded.

D: TRBD1
size: many
V: TRBV29-1
J: TRBJ2-7
CDR3: CSVDLTGSEQYF
DNA: TGCAGCGTTGACCTGACAGGGTCTGAGCAGTACTTC

D: -
size: few
V: TRBV7-9
J: TRBJ2-1
CDR3: CASNPAGGQWGEQFF
DNA: TGTGCCAGCAACCCTGCCGGGGGCCAATGGGGAGAGCAGTTCTTC

D: -
size: few
V: TRBV9
J: TRBJ2-5
CDR3: CASSKYQETQYF
DNA: TGTGCCAGCAGCAAATACCAAGAGACCCAGTACTTC

D: -
size: few
V: TRBV5-1
J: TRBJ1-3
CDR3: CASSPVVSGNTIYF
DNA: TGCGCCAGCAGCCCAGTCGTTTCTGGAAACACCATATATTTT

D: TRBD1
size: -
V: TRBV7-2
J: TRBJ1-2
CDR3: CASSSRTGANYGYTF
DNA: TGTGCCAGCAGCTCCCGGACAGGGGCGAACTATGGCTACACCTTC

D: -
size: few
V: TRBV12-3/TRBV12-4
J: TRBJ1-2
CDR3: CASSVRRESNGYTF
DNA: TGTGCCAGCAGTGTGCGCAGGGAGTCTAATGGCTACACCTTC

D: -
size: -
V: TRBV2
J: TRBJ2-7
CDR3: CASSDQGSWDEQYF
DNA: TGTGCCAGCAGTGATCAGGGAAGTTGGGACGAGCAGTACTTC

D: -
size: many
V: TRBV5-1
J: TRBJ2-7
CDR3: CASSFSYEQYF
DNA: TGTGCCAGCAGTTTCTCCTACGAGCAGTACTTC

D: -
size: few
V: TRBV12-3/TRBV12-4
J: TRBJ2-5
CDR3: CASSLVEGQETQYF
DNA: TGTGCCAGCAGCCTGGTGGAGGGCCAAGAGACCCAGTACTTC

D: -
size: many
V: TRBV29-1
J: TRBJ1-1
CDR3: CSTPGESTEAFF
DNA: TGCAGCACACCAGGGGAAAGCACTGAAGCTTTCTTT

D: -
size: few
V: TRBV4-1
J: TRBJ2-7
CDR3: CASSQDRGRGYEQYF
DNA: TGCGCCAGCAGCCAAGATAGAGGCAGGGGCTACGAGCAGTACTTC

D: -
size: -
V: TRBV20-1
J: TRBJ2-7
CDR3: CSAQSSESYEQYF
DNA: TGCAGTGCTCAGTCTTCGGAGTCCTACGAGCAGTACTTC

D: TRBD2
size: -
V: TRBV27
J: TRBJ2-7
CDR3: CASRPGLAGASEQYF
DNA: TGTGCCAGCAGGCCCGGACTAGCGGGAGCAAGCGAGCAGTACTTC

D: -
size: -
V: TRBV12-3/TRBV12-4
J: TRBJ2-1
CDR3: CANSFLRAYNEQFF
DNA: TGTGCCAACAGTTTTCTCCGCGCCTACAATGAGCAGTTCTTC

D: -
size: -
V: TRBV5-6
J: TRBJ2-5
CDR3: CASSRAPGLPETQYF
DNA: TGTGCCAGCAGCCGTGCACCGGGACTCCCAGAGACCCAGTACTTC

D: TRBD1
size: few
V: TRBV5-6
J: TRBJ2-5
CDR3: CASRGQGSGETQYF
DNA: TGTGCCAGCAGGGGACAGGGATCTGGAGAGACCCAGTACTTC

D: TRBD2
size: -
V: TRBV7-3
J: TRBJ2-5
CDR3: CASSLLAGQETQYF
DNA: TGTGCCAGCAGCCTTCTAGCGGGGCAAGAGACCCAGTACTTC

D: -
size: many
V: TRBV11-3
J: TRBJ1-3
CDR3: CASSLGAIDSGNTIYF
DNA: TGTGCCAGCAGCTTAGGGGCGATCGACTCTGGAAACACCATATATTTT

D: -
size: many
V: TRBV5-6
J: TRBJ2-7
CDR3: CASSFWTDFYEQYF
DNA: TGTGCCAGCAGCTTTTGGACAGACTTCTACGAGCAGTACTTC

D: -
size: few
V: TRBV12-3/TRBV12-4
J: TRBJ1-1
CDR3: CASRGTVNTEAFF
DNA: TGTGCCAGCAGAGGGACCGTGAACACTGAAGCTTTCTTT

D: -
size: -
V: TRBV7-6
J: TRBJ1-2
CDR3: CASSLEGWGGYGYTF
DNA: TGTGCCAGCAGCTTAGAAGGTTGGGGAGGCTATGGCTACACCTTC

D: -
size: -
V: TRBV2
J: TRBJ2-1
CDR3: CASSDSGGYNEQFF
DNA: TGTGCCAGCAGTGATAGCGGAGGCTACAATGAGCAGTTCTTC

D: TRBD1
size: few
V: TRBV29-1
J: TRBJ1-2
CDR3: CSARQGSGYGYTF
DNA: TGCAGCGCCCGACAGGGATCGGGCTATGGCTACACCTTC

D: -
size: -
V: TRBV6-1
J: TRBJ1-6
CDR3: CASTPRTGRANSPLHF
DNA: TGTGCCAGCACCCCCCGCACCGGCAGGGCCAATTCACCCCTCCACTTT

D: TRBD2
size: few
V: TRBV7-3
J: TRBJ2-1
CDR3: CASSLTPPAGRSNEQFF
DNA: TGTGCCAGCAGCTTAACCCCACCAGCGGGGAGGTCCAATGAGCAGTTCTTC